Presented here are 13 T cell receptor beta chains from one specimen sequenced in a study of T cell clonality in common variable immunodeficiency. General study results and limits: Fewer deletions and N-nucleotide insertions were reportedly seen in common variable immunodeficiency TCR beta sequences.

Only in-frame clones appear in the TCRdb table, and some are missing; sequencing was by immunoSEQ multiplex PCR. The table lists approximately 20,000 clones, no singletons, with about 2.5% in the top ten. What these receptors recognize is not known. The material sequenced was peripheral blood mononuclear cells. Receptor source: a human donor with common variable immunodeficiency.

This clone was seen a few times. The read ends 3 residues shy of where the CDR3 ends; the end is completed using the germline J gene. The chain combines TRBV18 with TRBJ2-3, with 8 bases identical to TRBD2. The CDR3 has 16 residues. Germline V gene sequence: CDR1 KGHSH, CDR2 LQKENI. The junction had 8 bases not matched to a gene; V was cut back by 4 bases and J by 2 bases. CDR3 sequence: CASSQSSGSPTDTQYF. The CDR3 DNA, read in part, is TGTGCCAGCTCACAATCAAGCGGGAGTCCCACAGATACG.

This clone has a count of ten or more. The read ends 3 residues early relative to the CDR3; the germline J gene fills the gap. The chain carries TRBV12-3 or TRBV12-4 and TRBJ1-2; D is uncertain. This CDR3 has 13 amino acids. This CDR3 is CASSPRSSLGYTF. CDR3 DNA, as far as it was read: TGTGCCAGCAGCCCCCGGTCGTCATTAGGC.

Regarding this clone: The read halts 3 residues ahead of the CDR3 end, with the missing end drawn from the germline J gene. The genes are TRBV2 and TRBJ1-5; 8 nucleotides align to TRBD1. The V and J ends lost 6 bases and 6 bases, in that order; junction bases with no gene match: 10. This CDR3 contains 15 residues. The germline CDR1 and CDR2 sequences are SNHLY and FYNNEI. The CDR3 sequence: CASSETGAEVQPQHF. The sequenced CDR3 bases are TGTGCCAGCAGCGAGACAGGGGCCGAGGTTCAGCCC. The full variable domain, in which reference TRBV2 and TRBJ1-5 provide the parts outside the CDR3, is EPEVTQTPSHQVTQMGQEVILRCVPISNHLYFYWYRQILGQKVEFLVSFYNNEISEKSEIFDDQFSVERPDGSNFTLKIRSTKLEDSAMYFCASSETGAEVQPQHFGDGTRLSIL.

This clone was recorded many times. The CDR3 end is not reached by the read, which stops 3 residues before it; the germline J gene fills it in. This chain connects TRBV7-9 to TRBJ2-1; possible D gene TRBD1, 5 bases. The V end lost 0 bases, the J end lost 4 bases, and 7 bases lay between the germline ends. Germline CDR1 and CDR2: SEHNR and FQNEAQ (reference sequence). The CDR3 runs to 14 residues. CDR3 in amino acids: CASSLATVYNEQFF. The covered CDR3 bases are TGTGCCAGCAGCTTAGCGACAGTTTACAATGAG. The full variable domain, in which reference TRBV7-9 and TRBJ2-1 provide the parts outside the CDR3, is DTGVSQNPRHKITKRGQNVTFRCDPISEHNRLYWYRQTLGQGPEFLTYFQNEAQLEKSRLLSDRFSAERPKGSFSTLEIQRTEQGDSAMYLCASSLATVYNEQFFGPGTRLTVL.

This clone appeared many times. Incomplete CDR3 DNA: TGCAGTGCTAAAGAGGGCCAAGGAAACACC. Encoded protein: CSAKEGQGNT. The whole CDR3 sequence reads CSAKEGQGNTIYF. V is TRBV20-1 and J is TRBJ1-3; D gene ambiguous. The read gets to within 3 residues of the CDR3 end, and the germline J gene fills in the rest. The CDR3 totals 13 residues. Between the trimmed V and J ends, which lost 4 bases and 4 bases, there was a span of 11 bases. Germline CDR1 and CDR2: DFQATT and SNEGSKA (reference sequence).

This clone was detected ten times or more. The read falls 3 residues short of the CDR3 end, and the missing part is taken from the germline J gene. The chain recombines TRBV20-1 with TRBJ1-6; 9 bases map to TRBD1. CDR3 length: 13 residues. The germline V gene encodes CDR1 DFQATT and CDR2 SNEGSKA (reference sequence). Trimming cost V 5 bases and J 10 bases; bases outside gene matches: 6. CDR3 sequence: CSARDRVASPLHF. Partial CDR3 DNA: TGCAGTGCTCGGGACAGGGTTGCGTCACCC.

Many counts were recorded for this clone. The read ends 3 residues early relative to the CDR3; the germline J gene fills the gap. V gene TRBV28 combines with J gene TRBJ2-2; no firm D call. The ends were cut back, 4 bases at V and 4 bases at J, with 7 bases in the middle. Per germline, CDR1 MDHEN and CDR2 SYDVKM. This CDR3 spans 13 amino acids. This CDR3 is CASSSQITGELFF. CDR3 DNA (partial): TGTGCCAGCAGTTCCCAAATCACCGGGGAG.

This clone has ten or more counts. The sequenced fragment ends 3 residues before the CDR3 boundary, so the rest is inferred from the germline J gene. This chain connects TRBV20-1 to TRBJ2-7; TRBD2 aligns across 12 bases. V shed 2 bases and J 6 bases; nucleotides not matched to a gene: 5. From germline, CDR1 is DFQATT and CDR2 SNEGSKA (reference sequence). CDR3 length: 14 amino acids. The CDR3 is CSARPSGGVGEQYF. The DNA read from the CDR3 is TGCAGTGCTAGACCTAGCGGGGGGGTTGGCGAG.

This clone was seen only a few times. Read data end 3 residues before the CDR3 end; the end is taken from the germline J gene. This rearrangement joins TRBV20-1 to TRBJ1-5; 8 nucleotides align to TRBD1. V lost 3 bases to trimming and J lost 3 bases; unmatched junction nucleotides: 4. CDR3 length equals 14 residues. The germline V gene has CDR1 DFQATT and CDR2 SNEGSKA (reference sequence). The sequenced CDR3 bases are TGCAGTGCTAGCCGGACAGGGTCCAATCAGCCC. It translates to CSASRTGSNQP. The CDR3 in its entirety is CSASRTGSNQPQHF.

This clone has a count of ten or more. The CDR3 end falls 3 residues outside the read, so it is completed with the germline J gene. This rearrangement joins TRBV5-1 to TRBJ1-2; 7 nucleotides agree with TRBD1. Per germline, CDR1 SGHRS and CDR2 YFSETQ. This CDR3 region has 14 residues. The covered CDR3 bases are TGCGCCAGCAGCTTGGACAGGGGTTCGAGAGGC. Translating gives CASSLDRGSRG. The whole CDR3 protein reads CASSLDRGSRGYTF.

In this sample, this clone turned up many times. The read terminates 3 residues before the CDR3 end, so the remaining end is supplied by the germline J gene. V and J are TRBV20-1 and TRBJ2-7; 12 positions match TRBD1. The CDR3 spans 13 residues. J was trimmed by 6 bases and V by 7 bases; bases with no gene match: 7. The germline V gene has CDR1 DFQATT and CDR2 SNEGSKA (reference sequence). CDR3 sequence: CSVAGQGAVEQYF. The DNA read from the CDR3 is TGCAGTGTTGCGGGACAGGGGGCCGTCGAG.

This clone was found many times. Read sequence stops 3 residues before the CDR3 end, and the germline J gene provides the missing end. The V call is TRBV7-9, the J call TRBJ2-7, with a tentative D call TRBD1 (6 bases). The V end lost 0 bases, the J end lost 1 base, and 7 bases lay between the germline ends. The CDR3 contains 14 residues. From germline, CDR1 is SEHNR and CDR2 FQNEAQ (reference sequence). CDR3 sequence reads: CASSLAGQSYEQYF. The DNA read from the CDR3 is TGTGCCAGCAGCTTAGCAGGACAGTCCTACGAG.

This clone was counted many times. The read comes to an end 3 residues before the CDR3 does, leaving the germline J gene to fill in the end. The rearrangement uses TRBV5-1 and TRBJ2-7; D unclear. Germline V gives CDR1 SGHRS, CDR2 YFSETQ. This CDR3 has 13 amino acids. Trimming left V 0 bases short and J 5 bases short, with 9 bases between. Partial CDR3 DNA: TGCGCCAGCAGCTTGGGTTTGGGCAACGAG. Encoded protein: CASSLGLGNE. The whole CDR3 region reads CASSLGLGNEQYF. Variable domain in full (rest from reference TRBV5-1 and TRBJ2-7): KAGVTQTPRYLIKTRGQQVTLSCSPISGHRSVSWYQQTPGQGLQFLFEYFSETQRNKGNFPGRFSGRQFSNSRSEMNVSTLELGDSALYLCASSLGLGNEQYFGPGTRLTVT.